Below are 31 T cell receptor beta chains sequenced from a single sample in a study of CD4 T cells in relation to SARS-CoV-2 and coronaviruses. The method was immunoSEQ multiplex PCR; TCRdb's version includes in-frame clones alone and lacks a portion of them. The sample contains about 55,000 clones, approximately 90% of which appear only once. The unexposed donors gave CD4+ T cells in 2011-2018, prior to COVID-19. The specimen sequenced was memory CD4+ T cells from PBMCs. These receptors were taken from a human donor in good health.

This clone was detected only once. The CDR3 is CASSLIRTDSYEQYF. The CDR3 coding sequence is TGTGCCAGCAGCTTAATCCGGACAGACTCCTACGAGCAGTACTTC. The chain uses TRBV7-2 and TRBJ2-7, with D tentatively TRBD1 (6 bases). The V gene lost 2 bases and the J gene lost 0 bases, with 11 bases spanning the gap. Germline assignment: CDR1 SGHTA and CDR2 FQGNSA. The CDR3 is 15 amino acids.

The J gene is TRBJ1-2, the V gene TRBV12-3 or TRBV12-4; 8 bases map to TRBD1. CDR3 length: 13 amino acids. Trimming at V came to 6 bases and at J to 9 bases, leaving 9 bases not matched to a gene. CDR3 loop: CASSQDRAMSYTF. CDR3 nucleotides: TGTGCCAGCAGCCAGGACAGGGCTATGAGCTACACCTTC.

The CDR3 region has the DNA TGTGCCAGCAGCCGAGCCCCCCCGGAGACCCAGTACTTC. Translated: CASSRAPPETQYF. The chain couples TRBV7-8 to TRBJ2-5; no reliable D call. This CDR3 is built from 13 residues. Trimming took off 5 bases at V and 5 bases at J, with 12 bases between the two ends. Germline CDR1 and CDR2: SGHVS and FQNEAQ.

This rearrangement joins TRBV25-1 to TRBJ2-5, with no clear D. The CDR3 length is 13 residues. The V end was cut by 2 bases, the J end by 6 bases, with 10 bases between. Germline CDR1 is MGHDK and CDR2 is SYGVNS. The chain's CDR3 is CASSEPPSQTQYF. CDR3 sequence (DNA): TGTGCCAGCAGTGAACCTCCATCCCAGACCCAGTACTTC.

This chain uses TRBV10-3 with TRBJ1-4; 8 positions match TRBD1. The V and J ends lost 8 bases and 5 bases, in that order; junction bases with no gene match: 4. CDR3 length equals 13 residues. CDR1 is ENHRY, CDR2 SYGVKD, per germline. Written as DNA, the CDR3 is TGTGCCATCCGACAGGGGATAAATGAAAAACTGTTTTTT. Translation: CAIRQGINEKLFF.

DNA of the CDR3: TGTGCCAGCAGCTTAACCTACAGGGGGCGAGACACTGAAGCTTTCTTT. As protein: CASSLTYRGRDTEAFF. The genes are TRBV7-9 and TRBJ1-1, with 9 bases matching TRBD1. The CDR3 extends over 16 amino acids. Germline V gene data show CDR1 as SEHNR and CDR2 as FQNEAQ (reference sequence). The V segment lost 2 bases and the J segment 3 bases; nucleotides outside the gene matches: 7.

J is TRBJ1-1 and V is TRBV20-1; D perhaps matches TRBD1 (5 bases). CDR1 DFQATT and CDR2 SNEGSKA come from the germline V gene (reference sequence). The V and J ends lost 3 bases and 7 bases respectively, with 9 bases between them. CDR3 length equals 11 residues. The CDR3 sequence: CSARGQIEAFF. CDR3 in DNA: TGCAGTGCTAGGGGGCAGATTGAAGCTTTCTTT.

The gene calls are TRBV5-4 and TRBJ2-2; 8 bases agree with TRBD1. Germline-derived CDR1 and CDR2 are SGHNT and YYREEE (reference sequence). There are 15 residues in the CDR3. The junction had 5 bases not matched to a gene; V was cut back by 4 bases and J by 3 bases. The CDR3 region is CASSPPDRDTGELFF. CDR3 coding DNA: TGTGCCAGCAGCCCGCCGGACAGGGACACCGGGGAGCTGTTTTTT. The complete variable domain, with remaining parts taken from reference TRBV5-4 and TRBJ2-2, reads ETGVTQSPTHLIKTRGQQVTLRCSSQSGHNTVSWYQQALGQGPQFIFQYYREEENGRGNFPPRFSGLQFPNYSSELNVNALELDDSALYLCASSPPDRDTGELFFGEGSRLTVL.

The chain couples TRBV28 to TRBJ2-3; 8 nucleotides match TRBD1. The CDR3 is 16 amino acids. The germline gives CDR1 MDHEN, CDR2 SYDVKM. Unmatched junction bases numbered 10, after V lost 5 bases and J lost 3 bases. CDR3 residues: CASSPHTGGRTDTQYF. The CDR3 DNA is TGTGCCAGCAGTCCCCATACAGGGGGACGGACAGATACGCAGTATTTT.

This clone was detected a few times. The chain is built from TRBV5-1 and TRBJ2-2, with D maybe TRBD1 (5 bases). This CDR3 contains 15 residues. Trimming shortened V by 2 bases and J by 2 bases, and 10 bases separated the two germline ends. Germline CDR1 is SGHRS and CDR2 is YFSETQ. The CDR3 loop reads CASSFDSRNTGELFF. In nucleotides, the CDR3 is TGCGCCAGCAGCTTTGACAGTAGAAACACCGGGGAGCTGTTTTTT.

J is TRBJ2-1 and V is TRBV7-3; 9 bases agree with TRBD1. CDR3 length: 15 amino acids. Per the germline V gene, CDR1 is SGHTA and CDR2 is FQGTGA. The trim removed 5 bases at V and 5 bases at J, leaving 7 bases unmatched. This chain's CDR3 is CASSPGDRVHNEQFF. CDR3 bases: TGTGCCAGCAGCCCCGGGGACAGGGTACACAATGAGCAGTTCTTC.

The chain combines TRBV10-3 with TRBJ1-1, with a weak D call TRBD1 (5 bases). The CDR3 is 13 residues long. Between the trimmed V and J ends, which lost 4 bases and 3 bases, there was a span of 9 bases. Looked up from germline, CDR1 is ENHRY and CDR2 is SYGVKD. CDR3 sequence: CAISAGGDTEAFF. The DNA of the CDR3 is TGTGCCATCAGTGCCGGGGGGGACACTGAAGCTTTCTTT.

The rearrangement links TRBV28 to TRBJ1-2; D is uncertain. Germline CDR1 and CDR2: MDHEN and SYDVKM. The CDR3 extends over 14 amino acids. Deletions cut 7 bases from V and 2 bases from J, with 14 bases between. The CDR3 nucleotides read TGTGCCAGCACCGTCAGCCAGGAAAACTATGGCTACACCTTC. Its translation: CASTVSQENYGYTF.

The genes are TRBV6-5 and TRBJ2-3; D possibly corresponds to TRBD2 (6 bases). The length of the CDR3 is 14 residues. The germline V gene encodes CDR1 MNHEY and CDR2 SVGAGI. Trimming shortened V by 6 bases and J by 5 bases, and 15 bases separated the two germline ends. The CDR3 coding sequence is TGTGCCAGCAGGGGTAGCGGCCGCTTAGATACGCAGTATTTT. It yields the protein CASRGSGRLDTQYF.

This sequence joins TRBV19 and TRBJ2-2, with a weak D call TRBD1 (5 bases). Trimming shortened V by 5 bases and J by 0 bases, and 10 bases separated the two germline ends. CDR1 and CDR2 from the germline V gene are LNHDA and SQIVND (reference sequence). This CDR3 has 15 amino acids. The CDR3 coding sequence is TGTGCCAGTAGTTTCAGGGATACGAACACCGGGGAGCTGTTTTTT. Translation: CASSFRDTNTGELFF.

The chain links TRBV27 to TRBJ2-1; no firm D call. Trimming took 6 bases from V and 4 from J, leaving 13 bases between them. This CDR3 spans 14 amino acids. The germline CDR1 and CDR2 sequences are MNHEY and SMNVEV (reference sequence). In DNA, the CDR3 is TGTGCCAGCAGACCCCCGACCCCTTACAATGAGCAGTTCTTC. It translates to CASRPPTPYNEQFF.

CDR3 in DNA: TGTGCCAGCAGTGAAATCAGGGCGGACCAAGAGACCCAGTACTTC. Protein sequence: CASSEIRADQETQYF. The chain joins TRBV2 to TRBJ2-5; D is possibly TRBD1 (5 bases). Deletions cut 2 bases from V and 0 bases from J, with 10 bases between. CDR1 is SNHLY and CDR2 is FYNNEI in the germline V gene. The CDR3 covers 15 residues.

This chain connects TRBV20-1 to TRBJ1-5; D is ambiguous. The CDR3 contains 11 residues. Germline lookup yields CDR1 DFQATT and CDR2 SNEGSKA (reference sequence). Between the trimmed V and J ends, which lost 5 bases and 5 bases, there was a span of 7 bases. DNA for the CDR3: TGCAGTGCTGCTAACGATCAGCCCCAGCATTTT. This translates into CSAANDQPQHF.

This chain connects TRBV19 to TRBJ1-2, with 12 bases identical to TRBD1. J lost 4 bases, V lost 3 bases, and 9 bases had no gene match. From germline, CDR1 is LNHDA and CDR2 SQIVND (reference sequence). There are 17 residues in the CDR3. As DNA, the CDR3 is TGTGCCAGTAGTATGAGGATGGGACAGGGGGCGTCCTATGGCTACACCTTC. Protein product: CASSMRMGQGASYGYTF.

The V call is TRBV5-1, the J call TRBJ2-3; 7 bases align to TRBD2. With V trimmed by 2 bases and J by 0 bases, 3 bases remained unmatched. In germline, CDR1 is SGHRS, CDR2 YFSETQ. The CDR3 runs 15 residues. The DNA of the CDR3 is TGCGCCAGCAGCTTATCCGGGAGGAGCACAGATACGCAGTATTTT. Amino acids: CASSLSGRSTDTQYF.

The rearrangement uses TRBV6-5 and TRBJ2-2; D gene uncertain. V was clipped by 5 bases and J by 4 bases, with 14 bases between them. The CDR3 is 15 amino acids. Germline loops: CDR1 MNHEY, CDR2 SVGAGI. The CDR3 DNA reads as TGTGCCAGCAGTCTACGCCAGGTCGGCACCGGGGAGCTGTTTTTT. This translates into CASSLRQVGTGELFF.

This CDR3 is CASSLAVINEQFF. The CDR3 DNA sequence: TGTGCCAGCAGCTTAGCAGTGATCAATGAGCAGTTCTTC. The rearrangement uses TRBV11-2 and TRBJ2-1; D remains unclear. The V and J ends lost 1 base and 6 bases respectively, with 7 bases between them. The CDR3 is made up of 13 amino acids. Germline V CDR1 and CDR2: SGHAT, FQNNGV.

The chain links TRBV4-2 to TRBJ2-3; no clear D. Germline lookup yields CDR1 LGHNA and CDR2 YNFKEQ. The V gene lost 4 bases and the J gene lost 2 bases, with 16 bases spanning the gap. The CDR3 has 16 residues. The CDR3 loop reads CASSPGAGGITDTQYF. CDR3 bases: TGTGCCAGCAGCCCGGGCGCCGGCGGAATCACAGATACGCAGTATTTT.

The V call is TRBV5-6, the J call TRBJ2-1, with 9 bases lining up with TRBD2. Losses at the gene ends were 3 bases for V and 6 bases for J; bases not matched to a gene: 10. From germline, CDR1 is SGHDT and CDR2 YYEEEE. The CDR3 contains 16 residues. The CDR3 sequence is CASSSTGTSRTNEQFF. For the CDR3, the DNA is TGTGCCAGCAGCTCTACCGGGACTAGCCGCACCAATGAGCAGTTCTTC.

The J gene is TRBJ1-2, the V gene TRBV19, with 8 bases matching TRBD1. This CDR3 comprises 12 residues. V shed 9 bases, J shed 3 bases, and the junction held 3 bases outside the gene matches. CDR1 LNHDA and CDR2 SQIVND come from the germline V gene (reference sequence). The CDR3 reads CASGQGDYGYTF. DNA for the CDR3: TGTGCCAGCGGACAGGGCGACTATGGCTACACCTTC. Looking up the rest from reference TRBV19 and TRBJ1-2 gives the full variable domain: DGGITQSPKYLFRKEGQNVTLSCEQNLNHDAMYWYRQDPGQGLRLIYYSQIVNDFQKGDIAEGYSVSREKKESFPLTVTSAQKNPTAFYLCASGQGDYGYTFGSGTRLTVV.

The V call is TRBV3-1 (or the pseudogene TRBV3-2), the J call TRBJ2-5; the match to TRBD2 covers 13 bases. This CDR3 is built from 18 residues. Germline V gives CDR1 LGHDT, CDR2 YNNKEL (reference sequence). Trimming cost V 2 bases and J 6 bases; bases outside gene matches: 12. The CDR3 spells CASSQRGGGTSGKQTQYF. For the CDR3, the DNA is TGTGCCAGCAGCCAAAGAGGGGGGGGGACTAGCGGGAAACAGACCCAGTACTTC.

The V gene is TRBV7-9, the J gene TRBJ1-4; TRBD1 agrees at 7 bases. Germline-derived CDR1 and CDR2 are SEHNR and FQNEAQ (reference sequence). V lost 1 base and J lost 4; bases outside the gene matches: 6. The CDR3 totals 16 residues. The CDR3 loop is CASSLDRGRGNEKLFF. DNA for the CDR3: TGTGCCAGCAGCTTAGACAGGGGAAGGGGTAATGAAAAACTGTTTTTT.

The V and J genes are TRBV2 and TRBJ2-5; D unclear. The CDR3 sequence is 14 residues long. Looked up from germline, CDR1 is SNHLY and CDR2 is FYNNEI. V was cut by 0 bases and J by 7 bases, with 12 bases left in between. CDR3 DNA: TGTGCCAGCAGTGAAGCGCTTCCGGTAGGGACCCAGTACTTC. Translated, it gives CASSEALPVGTQYF.

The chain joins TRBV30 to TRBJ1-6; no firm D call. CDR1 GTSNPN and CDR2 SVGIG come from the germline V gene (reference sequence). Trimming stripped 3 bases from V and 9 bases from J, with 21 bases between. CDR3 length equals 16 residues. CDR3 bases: TGTGCCTGGAGATTCCGGAGGACCGGGGAGGTTTCACCCCTCCACTTT. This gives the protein CAWRFRRTGEVSPLHF.

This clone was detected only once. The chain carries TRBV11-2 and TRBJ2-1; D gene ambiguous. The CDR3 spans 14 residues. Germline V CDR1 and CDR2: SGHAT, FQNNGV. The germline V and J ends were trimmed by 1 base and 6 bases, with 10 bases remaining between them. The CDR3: CASSLVRLPNEQFF. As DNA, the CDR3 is TGTGCCAGCAGCTTAGTCCGCCTTCCCAATGAGCAGTTCTTC.

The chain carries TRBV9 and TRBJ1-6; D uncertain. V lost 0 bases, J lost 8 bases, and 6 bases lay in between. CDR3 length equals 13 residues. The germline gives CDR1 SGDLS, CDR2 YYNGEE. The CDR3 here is CASSVGQDSPLHF. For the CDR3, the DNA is TGTGCCAGCAGCGTAGGTCAGGATTCACCCCTCCACTTT. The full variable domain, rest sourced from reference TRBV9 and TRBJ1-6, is DSGVTQTPKHLITATGQRVTLRCSPRSGDLSVYWYQQSLDQGLQFLIQYYNGEERAKGNILERFSAQQFPDLHSELNLSSLELGDSALYFCASSVGQDSPLHFGNGTRLTVT.